The rows below give T cell receptor beta chains drawn from one sample of a study of T cell changes during pregnancy in multiple sclerosis. Profiled with immunoSEQ multiplex PCR; TCRdb holds only in-frame clones, not every one. The sample records 75,000 to 95,000 clones, about 91% being singletons. The material was peripheral blood, obtained before pregnancy. Every receptor here comes from a female donor with multiple sclerosis, enrolled in a pregnancy study. Each CDR3 is given with its conserved first and last residue. The D gene is left open where the match is weak. Clone sizes are given selectively: once, few, many, or a class where the clone is expanded.

V,size,J,D,CDR3,DNA
TRBV2,NA,TRBJ2-1,NA,CASNRRVTTNEQFF,TGTGCCAGCAACCGGCGCGTAACTACCAATGAGCAGTTCTTC
TRBV7-2,NA,TRBJ2-7,NA,CASSLVSGSSYEQYF,TGTGCCAGCAGCTTAGTGTCGGGGAGCTCCTACGAGCAGTACTTC
TRBV18,NA,TRBJ1-4,NA,CASSPIGQREKLFF,TGTGCCAGCTCACCAATTGGACAGCGGGAAAAACTGTTTTTT
TRBV6-5,NA,TRBJ1-2,NA,CASSYRSENYGYTF,TGTGCCAGCAGTTACAGGTCGGAGAACTATGGCTACACCTTC
TRBV11-2,once,TRBJ2-1,TRBD2,CASSLEGGGSWNEQFF,TGTGCCAGCAGCTTAGAGGGTGGCGGGAGCTGGAATGAGCAGTTCTTC
TRBV7-8,NA,TRBJ1-1,TRBD1,CASSQRQGSTEAFF,TGTGCCAGCAGCCAACGACAGGGAAGCACTGAAGCTTTCTTT
TRBV19,few,TRBJ2-7,TRBD1,CASQGAGYEQYF,TGTGCCAGTCAGGGGGCAGGCTACGAGCAGTACTTC
TRBV5-1,NA,TRBJ2-7,TRBD2,CASSLEAGGSSYEQYF,TGCGCCAGCAGCTTGGAGGCGGGGGGAAGCTCCTACGAGCAGTACTTC
TRBV6-1,NA,TRBJ2-3,NA,CASMDSPLDTQYF,TGTGCCAGCATGGACAGCCCACTAGATACGCAGTATTTT
TRBV10-3,NA,TRBJ1-2,TRBD1,CAISESGTGPLYGYTF,TGTGCCATCAGTGAGTCAGGGACAGGGCCTCTATATGGCTACACCTTC